This T cell receptor (beta chain) comes out of a study of regulatory T cells in long-lasting Graves disease. Study-level information: Over 5 years of antithyroid drugs with positive TSH receptor antibodies was taken to mean persistent Graves' disease.

Arm-PCR of CDR3 regions with iRepertoire HTBI primers generated TCR beta libraries. One entry per CDR3 protein results from TCRdb running MiXCR on the multiplex PCR reads. Of roughly 430,000 distinct CDR3 sequences detected, around 20% appear once; the ten largest clones hold more than 13%. V was clipped by 7 bases and J by 4 bases, with 5 bases between them. Germline V gene lookup returns CDR1 MDHEN and CDR2 SYDVKM. The CDR3 loop spans 12 amino acids. The time point: persistent/refractory GD, antithyroid drugs over 5 years with positive TRAb. The authors made the TCR library using RNA they extracted from PBMCs. Into tubes containing EDTA, approximately 8.9 milliliters of peripheral blood were drawn. Regarding the study as a whole: Persistent disease preferred TRBV28, TRBJ1-2 and TRBJ2-5; new disease, TRBV20-1 and TRBJ2-1.

Remarks on this clonotype: Its antigen is still unknown.

This specimen was peripheral blood mononuclear cells (PBMCs), taken when the disease was refractory, from a patient treated with antithyroid drugs. The receptor comes from a female donor with Graves disease. V usage is TRBV28 and J usage is TRBJ1-6; D remains ambiguous. CDR3 in amino acids: CASKEYNSPLHF. As DNA, the CDR3 is TGTGCCAGCAAAGAGTATAATTCACCCCTCCACTTT.